This T cell receptor (beta chain) is from a study of blood T cell repertoires in COVID-19. The overall study: Sites across the United States, Italy and Spain contributed samples from acute and convalescent COVID-19. The analysed material was cDNA or gDNA that came from T cells, B-cell-depleted T cells, or PBMCs.

While infection was still active, Seattle patients were enrolled and then followed longitudinally. V lost 2 bases to trimming and J lost 7 bases; unmatched junction nucleotides: 15. CDR1 and CDR2 from the germline V gene are SGHAT and FQNNGV. The CDR3 sequence is 17 residues long. Clones were read by immunoSEQ multiplex PCR, and TCRdb kept only the in-frame ones, dropping some. The sample includes 150,000 to 200,000 clones, approximately 79% of them seen just once. V usage is TRBV11-2 and J usage is TRBJ2-3; 7 bases are a match to TRBD1. The sequencing sample was made of peripheral blood. This clonotype originated in a woman between 35 and 50 years old with COVID-19, enrolled during active disease. CDR3 in amino acids: CASSLRPTGVQLNTQYF. CDR3 in DNA: TGTGCCAGCAGCTTACGACCTACAGGGGTTCAGCTGAATACGCAGTATTTT.